This passage covers 29 T cell receptor beta chains from one sample sequenced in a study of OX40 agonist ivuxolimab in advanced cancers. The protocol was immunoSEQ multiplex PCR, while the TCRdb copy is restricted to in-frame clones and leaves out a portion. The table lists under 80,000 clones, roughly 85% of them singletons, with roughly 4% in the top ten. The specimen was CD4+ or CD8+ T cells sorted from blood, collected in a trial of the OX40 agonist ivuxolimab. The receptors shown here come from an adult with an advanced solid tumor such as melanoma, head and neck, liver or kidney cancer.

The gene calls are TRBV5-1 and TRBJ1-1; D unclear. The CDR3 runs 14 residues. Germline V gene data show CDR1 as SGHRS and CDR2 as YFSETQ. Trimming pared 1 base from V and 4 bases from J, leaving 11 bases between. This CDR3 is CASSLREFLTEAFF. In DNA, the CDR3 is TGCGCCAGCAGCTTGAGGGAGTTTCTCACTGAAGCTTTCTTT.

This clone was detected only once. The chain is built from TRBV19 and TRBJ1-5; 9 nucleotides agree with TRBD1. Trimming at V came to 7 bases and at J to 6 bases, leaving 10 bases not matched to a gene. The CDR3 sequence is 15 residues long. Germline V CDR1 and CDR2: LNHDA, SQIVND (reference sequence). CDR3 in amino acids: CASTSGTGLGQPQHF. DNA for the CDR3: TGTGCCAGTACCTCCGGGACAGGGTTAGGTCAGCCCCAGCATTTT.

The genes are TRBV6-4 and TRBJ2-5, with 14 bases fitting TRBD2. The V gene's germline CDR1 is MRHNA and CDR2 SNTAGT. The CDR3 contains 16 residues. V shed 5 bases, J shed 5 bases, and the junction held 7 bases outside the gene matches. As DNA, the CDR3 is TGTGCCAGCAGTTTGGGACTAGCGGGAGAAAGGGAGACCCAGTACTTC. Protein sequence: CASSLGLAGERETQYF.

V usage is TRBV30 and J usage is TRBJ1-6; D uncertain. Germline V lookup: CDR1 GTSNPN, CDR2 SVGIG (reference sequence). Deletions cut 0 bases from V and 4 bases from J, with 10 bases between. This CDR3 is built from 15 residues. In DNA form, the CDR3 reads TGTGCCTGGAGTGTAGTCGGACTTTATAATTCACCCCTCCACTTT. It specifies CAWSVVGLYNSPLHF.

The chain is built from TRBV19 and TRBJ1-1; D remains ambiguous. Germline CDR1 is LNHDA and CDR2 is SQIVND (reference sequence). Trimming shortened V by 5 bases and J by 1 base, and 11 bases separated the two germline ends. The CDR3 extends over 14 amino acids. In nucleotides, the CDR3 is TGTGCCAGTAGTGCGGGAATCGGGAACACTGAAGCTTTCTTT. Its translation is CASSAGIGNTEAFF.

The chain employs TRBV6-1 and TRBJ1-5; possible D gene TRBD1, 6 bases. The CDR3 runs 14 residues. Per the germline V gene, CDR1 is MNHNS and CDR2 is SASEGT. V was shortened by 10 bases and J by 7 bases, with 20 bases between the two germline ends. The CDR3 reads CATSETGLVQPQHF. CDR3 DNA: TGTGCCACCTCCGAGACAGGCCTTGTCCAGCCCCAGCATTTT.

This chain uses TRBV7-2 with TRBJ2-7; D unclear. The V gene lost 5 bases and the J gene lost 7 bases, with 18 bases spanning the gap. This CDR3 has 14 residues. CDR1 is SGHTA and CDR2 is FQGNSA in the germline V gene. CDR3 sequence: CASSTRLIGREQYF. DNA of the CDR3: TGTGCCAGCAGCACCCGACTCATTGGCAGGGAGCAGTACTTC.

V and J are TRBV7-8 and TRBJ1-5; maybe TRBD1 (6 bases). The CDR3 loop spans 15 amino acids. Trimming left V 0 bases short and J 1 base short, with 7 bases between. Germline V gives CDR1 SGHVS, CDR2 FQNEAQ. This CDR3 reads CASSLAGQSNQPQHF. Here the CDR3 DNA reads TGTGCCAGCAGCTTAGCTGGACAGAGCAATCAGCCCCAGCATTTT.

V usage is TRBV5-4 and J usage is TRBJ2-2, with D unclear. Germline V gene lookup returns CDR1 SGHNT and CDR2 YYREEE (reference sequence). V lost 4 bases and J 1 base, leaving 2 bases between the germline ends. This CDR3 spans 12 amino acids. The chain's CDR3 is CASSLNTGELFF. CDR3 in DNA: TGTGCCAGCAGCCTGAACACCGGGGAGCTGTTTTTT.

V gene TRBV5-1 combines with J gene TRBJ2-1, with D perhaps given as TRBD1 or TRBD2 (5 bases each). This CDR3 spans 15 amino acids. V was trimmed by 5 bases and J by 1 base, leaving 13 bases between them. Germline-derived CDR1 and CDR2 are SGHRS and YFSETQ. This CDR3 reads CASRGDPNSYNEQFF. The CDR3 DNA reads TGCGCCAGCAGGGGGGACCCCAATTCCTACAATGAGCAGTTCTTC.

V and J are TRBV30 and TRBJ1-5, with D uncertain. CDR3 length: 15 residues. V dropped 0 bases and J dropped 4 bases, with 13 bases sitting between them. Germline V gene sequence: CDR1 GTSNPN, CDR2 SVGIG (reference sequence). This CDR3 is CAWSVESGPNQPQHF. DNA for the CDR3: TGTGCCTGGAGTGTGGAATCGGGCCCTAATCAGCCCCAGCATTTT.

The J gene is TRBJ2-7, the V gene TRBV5-8; the match to TRBD1 covers 7 bases. The CDR3 contains 14 residues. Trimming cost V 4 bases and J 3 bases; bases outside gene matches: 7. Per the germline V gene, CDR1 is SGHTS and CDR2 is YDEGEE. The CDR3: CASSLRDSLYEQYF. CDR3 DNA: TGTGCCAGCAGCCTCCGGGACAGCCTCTACGAGCAGTACTTC.

The V and J genes are TRBV5-1 and TRBJ1-6, with 7 bases identical to TRBD1. This CDR3 is 14 amino acids long. CDR1 and CDR2 from the germline V gene are SGHRS and YFSETQ. Losses at the gene ends were 1 base for V and 9 bases for J; bases not matched to a gene: 4. For the CDR3, the DNA is TGCGCCAGCAGCTTGACAGGGGAAAGTTCACCCCTCCACTTT. Translating it yields CASSLTGESSPLHF.

V usage is TRBV18 and J usage is TRBJ1-4; D not certain. Germline CDR1 is KGHSH and CDR2 is LQKENI. V dropped 3 bases and J dropped 5 bases, with 10 bases sitting between them. The CDR3 is 14 residues long. The CDR3: CASSPATGNEKLFF. The CDR3 nucleotides read TGTGCCAGCTCACCGGCTACTGGCAATGAAAAACTGTTTTTT.

The chain links TRBV5-3 to TRBJ2-1, with TRBD2 matching 7 bases. TRBV5-3 is assigned to the ORF class and has an uncertain function. The CDR3 is 15 residues long. V was clipped by 2 bases and J by 5 bases; unmatched bases: 7. The CDR3 coding sequence is TGTGCCAGAAGCTTCGGACTAGGACCTAACAATGAGCAGTTCTTC. Translated: CARSFGLGPNNEQFF.

The chain uses TRBV28 and TRBJ1-1; possibly TRBD1 for D (6 bases). The CDR3 loop spans 16 amino acids. Deletions cut 3 bases from V and 0 bases from J, with 14 bases between. Germline CDR1 reads MDHEN; CDR2 reads SYDVKM. CDR3 region: CASSFPRGPMNTEAFF. CDR3 coding DNA: TGTGCCAGCAGTTTCCCCAGGGGCCCAATGAACACTGAAGCTTTCTTT.

The gene calls are TRBV6-5 and TRBJ2-5; 11 bases map to TRBD1. The V segment lost 7 bases and the J segment 4 bases; nucleotides outside the gene matches: 8. Germline CDR1 MNHEY, CDR2 SVGAGI. This CDR3 contains 15 residues. CDR3 loop: CASIKAGTGGETQYF. In DNA, the CDR3 is TGTGCCAGCATCAAAGCCGGGACAGGGGGAGAGACCCAGTACTTC.

This clone was counted once. The chain recombines TRBV30 with TRBJ2-5; the match to TRBD1 covers 7 bases. This CDR3 has 14 residues. The trim removed 7 bases at V and 4 bases at J, leaving 12 bases unmatched. Germline V lookup: CDR1 GTSNPN, CDR2 SVGIG (reference sequence). The CDR3 DNA is TGTGCCTTTGCATTGACAGGGAATGGAGAGACCCAGTACTTC. It specifies CAFALTGNGETQYF. Full variable domain (rest looked up from reference TRBV30 and TRBJ2-5): SQTIHQWPATLVQPVGSPLSLECTVEGTSNPNLYWYRQAAGRGLQLLFYSVGIGQISSEVPQNLSASRPQDRQFILSSKKLLLSDSGFYLCAFALTGNGETQYFGPGTRLLVL.

The chain is built from TRBV27 and TRBJ1-1; 9 bases are shared with TRBD1. CDR1 MNHEY and CDR2 SMNVEV come from the germline V gene (reference sequence). V shed 7 bases, J shed 7 bases, and the junction held 16 bases outside the gene matches. The CDR3 sequence is 16 residues long. CDR3 loop: CASTLRGQGLGGEAFF. In DNA, the CDR3 is TGTGCCAGCACCTTAAGGGGACAGGGTCTTGGAGGTGAAGCTTTCTTT.

The V and J genes are TRBV4-2 and TRBJ2-1; the match to TRBD2 covers 10 bases. The germline gives CDR1 LGHNA, CDR2 YNFKEQ. J lost 9 bases, V lost 1 base, and 3 bases had no gene match. This CDR3 contains 14 residues. The DNA of the CDR3 is TGTGCCAGCAGCCAAGCTCTAGCGGGAGTTGAGCAGTTCTTC. As protein: CASSQALAGVEQFF.

In DNA, the CDR3 is TGCAGCGTCCCGGGACCGAGCACTGAAGCTTTCTTT. Amino acids: CSVPGPSTEAFF. The chain couples TRBV29-1 to TRBJ1-1; D is perhaps TRBD1 (5 bases). V shed 6 bases and J shed 4 bases, with 12 bases lying between them. The CDR3 sequence is 12 residues long. Germline CDR1 reads SQVTM; CDR2 reads ANQGSEA. Complete variable domain (other parts from reference TRBV29-1 and TRBJ1-1): SAVISQKPSRDICQRGTSLTIQCQVDSQVTMMFWYRQQPGQSLTLIATANQGSEATYESGFVIDKFPISRPNLTFSTLTVSNMSPEDSSIYLCSVPGPSTEAFFGQGTRLTVV.

This CDR3 is CASSSYTEAFF. The CDR3 DNA is TGTGCCAGCAGCTCTTACACTGAAGCTTTCTTT. V and J are TRBV5-8 and TRBJ1-1; D remains ambiguous. Trimming took off 3 bases at V and 3 bases at J, with 3 bases between the two ends. CDR1 and CDR2 from the germline V gene are SGHTS and YDEGEE. There are 11 residues in the CDR3.

The J gene is TRBJ1-6, the V gene TRBV5-1; perhaps TRBD1 as D (6 bases). Trimming removed 0 bases at V and 5 bases at J, with 9 bases between. This CDR3 has 15 amino acids. Germline CDR1 SGHRS, CDR2 YFSETQ. CDR3 bases: TGCGCCAGCAGCTTGGATCCAGGGGATAATTCACCCCTCCACTTT. Encoded protein: CASSLDPGDNSPLHF.

The chain couples TRBV7-2 to TRBJ2-7; D not certain. V lost 5 bases and J 2 bases, leaving 13 bases between the germline ends. This CDR3 comprises 14 residues. Per germline, CDR1 SGHTA and CDR2 FQGNSA. The CDR3 here is CASSRVAGTYEQYF. The DNA of the CDR3 is TGTGCCAGCAGCAGGGTGGCAGGAACCTACGAGCAGTACTTC. Variable domain in full (rest from reference TRBV7-2 and TRBJ2-7): GAGVSQSPSNKVTEKGKDVELRCDPISGHTALYWYRQSLGQGLEFLIYFQGNSAPDKSGLPSDRFSAERTGGSVSTLTIQRTQQEDSAVYLCASSRVAGTYEQYFGPGTRLTVT.

J is TRBJ2-1 and V is TRBV27; D is uncertain. CDR3 size: 12 residues. Germline CDR1 and CDR2: MNHEY and SMNVEV (reference sequence). The V and J ends lost 3 bases and 2 bases respectively, with 2 bases between them. As DNA, the CDR3 is TGTGCCAGCAGTTTGACCTACAATGAGCAGTTCTTC. The encoded protein is CASSLTYNEQFF.

This chain uses TRBV19 with TRBJ2-2, with a possible D match to TRBD1 (6 bases). The CDR3 consists of 13 residues. Germline V lookup: CDR1 LNHDA, CDR2 SQIVND (reference sequence). Trimming left V 11 bases short and J 4 bases short, with 14 bases between. CDR3 nucleotide sequence: TGTGCCCTTCAAAACAGGGCCACCGGGGAGCTGTTTTTT. Protein: CALQNRATGELFF.

This clone occurred once. V usage is TRBV27 and J usage is TRBJ1-4; 8 bases fit TRBD1. Germline CDR1 and CDR2: MNHEY and SMNVEV (reference sequence). The length of the CDR3 is 15 residues. With 0 bases clipped from V and 8 bases from J, the junction kept 5 bases outside the gene matches. CDR3 sequence: CASSLSHRQGEKLFF. CDR3 bases: TGTGCCAGCAGTTTATCCCACCGACAGGGGGAAAAACTGTTTTTT.

This chain links TRBV27 with TRBJ2-3, with a possible D match to TRBD2 (6 bases). The V gene lost 7 bases and the J gene lost 1 base, with 12 bases spanning the gap. The germline gives CDR1 MNHEY, CDR2 SMNVEV (reference sequence). The CDR3 has 14 amino acids. The CDR3 sequence: CASTGGARTDTQYF. CDR3 nucleotide sequence: TGTGCCAGCACCGGCGGGGCCCGCACAGATACGCAGTATTTT.

The chain uses TRBV18 and TRBJ2-1; TRBD2 agrees at 10 bases. The germline gives CDR1 KGHSH, CDR2 LQKENI. J lost 5 bases, V lost 3 bases, and 4 bases had no gene match. The CDR3 is 15 residues long. Written as DNA, the CDR3 is TGTGCCAGCTCACCGAGCGGGGGGGCCCACAATGAGCAGTTCTTC. As protein: CASSPSGGAHNEQFF.